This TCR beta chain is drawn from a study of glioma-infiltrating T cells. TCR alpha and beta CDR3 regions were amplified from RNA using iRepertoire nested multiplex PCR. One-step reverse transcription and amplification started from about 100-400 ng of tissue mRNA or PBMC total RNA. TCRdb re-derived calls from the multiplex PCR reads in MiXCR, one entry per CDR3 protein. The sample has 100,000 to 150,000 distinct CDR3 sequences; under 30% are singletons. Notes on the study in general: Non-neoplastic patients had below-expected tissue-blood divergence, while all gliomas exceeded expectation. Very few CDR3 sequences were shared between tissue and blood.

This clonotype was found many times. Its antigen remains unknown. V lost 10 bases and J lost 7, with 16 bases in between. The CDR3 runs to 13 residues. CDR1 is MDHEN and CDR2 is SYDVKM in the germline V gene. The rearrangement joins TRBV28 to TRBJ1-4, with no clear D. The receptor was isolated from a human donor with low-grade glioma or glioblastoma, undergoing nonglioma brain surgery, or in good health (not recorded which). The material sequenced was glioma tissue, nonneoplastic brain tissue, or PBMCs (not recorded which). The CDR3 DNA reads TGTGCCACACATGACCTATTGGCTGAAAAACTGTTTTTT. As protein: CATHDLLAEKLFF.